One sample yielded the 9 T cell receptor beta chains listed below, sequenced in a study of cytomegalovirus exposure and HLA in healthy donors (dated by TCRdb to 2016 to 2017). Library generation was performed with the immunoSEQ multiplex PCR assay. For the multiplex PCR, a mixture combining 60 forward primers for TCR Vbeta segments and 13 reverse primers for TCR Jbeta segments was used. In TCRdb, the immuneACCESS table is reduced to in-frame sequences with V and J assigned. These tables do not hold every clone; where another copy was compared, an unresolved V gene accounts for under half, and the others remain unexplained. The sample data list approximately 180,000 clones, and roughly 76% of these were observed just once. The top ten hold 4.9% of the sample. Sequencing used PBMCs. The receptor source for this set is a woman in her late teens or twenties in good health and CMV-seropositive.

The table lists this clone with a count of one. CDR3 nucleotide sequence: TGTGCCAGCAGCTGGGGGAGGGGAAGGGGGAGCTATGGCTACACCTTC. Translation gives CASSWGRGRGSYGYTF. The V gene is TRBV7-2, the J gene TRBJ1-2; tentative D call: TRBD1 (6 bases). The germline V gene has CDR1 SGHTA and CDR2 FQGNSA. The CDR3 runs to 16 residues. The V end was cut by 4 bases, the J end by 4 bases, with 19 bases between.

CDR3: CASKGGFYEQYF. The CDR3 coding sequence is TGTGCCAGCAAAGGGGGATTCTACGAGCAGTACTTC. The V and J genes are TRBV2 and TRBJ2-7, with a weak D call TRBD1 (6 bases). The V gene's germline CDR1 is SNHLY and CDR2 FYNNEI. CDR3 length equals 12 residues. Deletions cut 7 bases from V and 3 bases from J, with 10 bases between.

The V gene is TRBV6-4, the J gene TRBJ1-5; no firm D call. The V and J ends lost 5 bases and 0 bases respectively, with 11 bases between them. This CDR3 comprises 15 residues. Germline CDR1 and CDR2: MRHNA and SNTAGT. As DNA, the CDR3 is TGTGCCAGCAGTCCCTCGGGGAATAGCAATCAGCCCCAGCATTTT. Its translation: CASSPSGNSNQPQHF.

The chain employs TRBV11-3 and TRBJ2-1; the match to TRBD2 covers 8 bases. The J segment lost 5 bases and the V segment lost 5 bases, leaving 11 bases of the junction unmatched. The germline CDR1 and CDR2 sequences are SGHNT and YENEEA. The length of the CDR3 is 16 residues. CDR3 amino acids: CASSHTGTSGNNEQFF. CDR3 nucleotide sequence: TGTGCCAGCAGCCATACCGGGACTAGTGGAAACAATGAGCAGTTCTTC.

This chain uses TRBV6-6 with TRBJ1-6; D uncertain. The CDR3 length is 12 residues. Germline V gives CDR1 MNHNY, CDR2 SVGAGI (reference sequence). V shed 8 bases and J shed 4 bases, with 6 bases lying between them. CDR3 bases: TGTGCCAGCGGAGAGTATAATTCACCCCTCCACTTT. This encodes CASGEYNSPLHF.

A single count supports this clone. The same CDR3 also results from other DNA sequences found in this sample. J is TRBJ2-3 and V is TRBV7-9; weak D call: TRBD2 (5 bases). Germline values: CDR1 SEHNR, CDR2 FQNEAQ (reference sequence). V lost 1 base and J 1 base, leaving 9 bases between the germline ends. This CDR3 is built from 15 residues. This chain's CDR3 is CASSLGGAGTDTQYF. In nucleotides, the CDR3 is TGTGCCAGCAGCTTAGGGGGAGCGGGCACAGATACGCAGTATTTT.

This sequence joins TRBV7-9 and TRBJ1-3; TRBD1 might be the D (5 bases). Germline V lookup: CDR1 SEHNR, CDR2 FQNEAQ (reference sequence). Trimming took 1 base from V and 4 from J, leaving 11 bases between them. This CDR3 spans 15 amino acids. This chain's CDR3 is CASSLVGAEGNTIYF. The DNA of the CDR3 is TGTGCCAGCAGCTTAGTAGGGGCGGAAGGAAACACCATATATTTT.

The chain uses TRBV5-1 and TRBJ1-6, with 9 bases identical to TRBD1. The germline CDR1 and CDR2 sequences are SGHRS and YFSETQ. The J segment lost 10 bases and the V segment lost 3 bases, leaving 11 bases of the junction unmatched. The CDR3 runs to 16 residues. This chain's CDR3 is CASSSGWDRVRSPLHF. CDR3 sequence (DNA): TGCGCCAGCAGCTCGGGGTGGGACAGGGTTCGCTCACCCCTCCACTTT.

This chain uses TRBV5-1 with TRBJ2-7, with D perhaps TRBD1 (6 bases). The CDR3 length is 13 residues. Germline CDR1 reads SGHRS; CDR2 reads YFSETQ. V lost 7 bases, J lost 2 bases, and 13 bases lay in between. As DNA, the CDR3 is TGCGCCAGCGCCCCAGGGGAGACCTACGAGCAGTACTTC. Protein: CASAPGETYEQYF.